Here is one T cell receptor (beta chain) with its context. The data stem from a study of identical twins. Germline V lookup: CDR1 SQVTM, CDR2 ANQGSEA. V dropped 4 bases and J dropped 8; count of bases not matched to a gene: 16. This CDR3 contains 16 residues. TCRdb recomputed calls from the 5' RACE reads with MiXCR, one row per CDR3 protein. The sample has approximately 680,000 distinct CDR3 sequences; around 7.4% are singletons. This sample also appeared in a second study, on yellow fever vaccine responses in identical twins. That paper states: Twins' vaccine T cell responses reportedly seemed partly convergent and partly personalized.

The V call is TRBV29-1, the J call TRBJ2-1; the match to TRBD1 covers 8 bases. Sequenced: PBMCs. The clonotype comes from a woman aged 18-35 years in good health. CDR3 DNA sequence: TGCAGCGTTGGGGACTTGGCTTTTACAGGGGGTTATGAGCAGTTCTTC. This sequence encodes CSVGDLAFTGGYEQFF.